One and the same sample provided the 11 T cell receptor beta chains below, sequenced in a study of blood T cell repertoires in COVID-19. Using immunoSEQ multiplex PCR, the repertoire was profiled, and TCRdb retains in-frame clones only, with some absent. The sample has about 130,000 clones, 75% to 85% seen once. The sequencing input was peripheral blood. The source of these receptors is a man at least 80 years old with acute or convalescent COVID-19.

This sequence joins TRBV5-1 and TRBJ2-5; 7 positions match TRBD1. CDR1 SGHRS and CDR2 YFSETQ come from the germline V gene. CDR3 length: 14 residues. The trim removed 4 bases at V and 4 bases at J, leaving 7 bases unmatched. The CDR3 region has the DNA TGCGCCAGCAGCCGCTGGACAGGTGCAGAGACCCAGTACTTC. This gives the protein CASSRWTGAETQYF.

The sample holds many counts of this clone. This chain joins TRBV7-9 and TRBJ2-1, with D possibly TRBD2 on 6 matching bases. CDR3 size: 15 residues. Germline assignment: CDR1 SEHNR and CDR2 FQNEAQ (reference sequence). The V and J ends lost 5 bases and 0 bases respectively, with 11 bases between them. The DNA of the CDR3 is TGTGCCAGCAGCGGGACTCGAAACTCCTACAATGAGCAGTTCTTC. This encodes CASSGTRNSYNEQFF. Full variable domain (missing parts from reference TRBV7-9 and TRBJ2-1): DTGVSQNPRHKITKRGQNVTFRCDPISEHNRLYWYRQTLGQGPEFLTYFQNEAQLEKSRLLSDRFSAERPKGSFSTLEIQRTEQGDSAMYLCASSGTRNSYNEQFFGPGTRLTVL.

The gene calls are TRBV3-1 (or the pseudogene TRBV3-2) and TRBJ2-5, with 9 bases aligning to TRBD2. This CDR3 comprises 14 residues. V dropped 1 base and J dropped 4; count of bases not matched to a gene: 1. Germline lookup yields CDR1 LGHDT and CDR2 YNNKEL (reference sequence). Written as DNA, the CDR3 is TGTGCCAGCAGCCAAGGCGGGGGGGGAGAGACCCAGTACTTC. This translates into CASSQGGGGETQYF.

The chain joins TRBV30 to TRBJ2-3, with a weak D call TRBD1 (5 bases). The germline V gene has CDR1 GTSNPN and CDR2 SVGIG (reference sequence). The CDR3 is 17 amino acids. V dropped 0 bases and J dropped 2 bases, with 18 bases sitting between them. The CDR3: CAWSVGKGKTLTDTQYF. CDR3 bases: TGTGCCTGGAGTGTAGGGAAGGGGAAAACTCTCACAGATACGCAGTATTTT.

The gene calls are TRBV11-2 and TRBJ1-2; no clear D. With 2 bases removed from V and 2 bases from J, the gap between germline ends came to 9 bases. The V gene's germline CDR1 is SGHAT and CDR2 FQNNGV. The CDR3 extends over 14 amino acids. The CDR3 DNA is TGTGCCAGCAGCTTACAGGAGGGAAACTATGGCTACACCTTC. Encoded protein: CASSLQEGNYGYTF.

This clone was detected ten times or more. The rearrangement joins TRBV15 to TRBJ2-7; a weak D match, TRBD1 (5 bases). Germline lookup yields CDR1 LNHNV and CDR2 YYDKDF (reference sequence). V lost 0 bases and J lost 7, with 13 bases in between. There are 14 residues in the CDR3. This CDR3 reads CATSRDPQDGEQYF. The CDR3 bases are TGTGCCACCAGCAGAGATCCACAGGATGGGGAGCAGTACTTC.

This clone was observed a handful of times. This chain links TRBV6-5 with TRBJ2-5, with TRBD1 matching 7 bases. CDR1 and CDR2 from the germline V gene are MNHEY and SVGAGI. Trimming at V came to 7 bases and at J to 6 bases, leaving 8 bases not matched to a gene. The length of the CDR3 is 13 residues. In DNA, the CDR3 is TGTGCCAGCAAATGGACAGGACAGAAGACCCAGTACTTC. Translating it yields CASKWTGQKTQYF.

The chain joins TRBV6-2 or TRBV6-3 to TRBJ2-3; D is unresolved. The V and J ends lost 2 bases and 4 bases respectively, with 7 bases between them. The germline CDR1 and CDR2 sequences are MNHEY and SVGEGT. The CDR3 is 13 residues long. The DNA for the CDR3 is TGTGCCAGCAGTTACCCGCTATCAGATACGCAGTATTTT. Encoded protein: CASSYPLSDTQYF.

This rearrangement joins TRBV5-1 to TRBJ1-2; 7 nucleotides agree with TRBD1. The CDR3 has 13 amino acids. From germline, CDR1 is SGHRS and CDR2 YFSETQ. V lost 4 bases to trimming and J lost 6 bases; unmatched junction nucleotides: 6. This chain's CDR3 is CASSAATGNGYTF. The CDR3 DNA follows: TGCGCCAGCAGCGCCGCGACAGGGAATGGCTACACCTTC.

This clone has more than one count but fewer than ten. V is TRBV10-3 and J is TRBJ2-7; D remains ambiguous. CDR3 length: 11 amino acids. The germline V and J ends were trimmed by 6 bases and 7 bases, with 10 bases remaining between them. In germline, CDR1 is ENHRY, CDR2 SYGVKD. The CDR3 DNA reads TGTGCCATCAGCCCCGGTAGAGAGCAGTACTTC. This codes for CAISPGREQYF.

This clone has just one count. This rearrangement joins TRBV6-4 to TRBJ1-2; D possibly corresponds to TRBD1 (5 bases). V was trimmed by 10 bases and J by 8 bases, leaving 17 bases between them. CDR1 and CDR2 from the germline V gene are MRHNA and SNTAGT. This CDR3 has 12 residues. The CDR3 region is CANLGQGRGYTF. The CDR3 DNA reads as TGTGCCAATTTAGGGCAGGGTCGAGGCTACACCTTC.